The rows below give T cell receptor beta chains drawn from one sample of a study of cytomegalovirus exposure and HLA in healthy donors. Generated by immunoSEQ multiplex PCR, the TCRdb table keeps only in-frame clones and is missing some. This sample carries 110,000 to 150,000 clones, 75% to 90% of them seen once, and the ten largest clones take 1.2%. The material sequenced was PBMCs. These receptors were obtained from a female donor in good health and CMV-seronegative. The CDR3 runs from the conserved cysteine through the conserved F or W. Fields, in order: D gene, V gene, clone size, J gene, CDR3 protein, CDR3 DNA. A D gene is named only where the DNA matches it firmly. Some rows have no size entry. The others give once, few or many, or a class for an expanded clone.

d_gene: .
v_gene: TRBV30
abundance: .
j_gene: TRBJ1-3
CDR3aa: CAWEEGSGNTIYF
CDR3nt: TGTGCCTGGGAGGAGGGTTCTGGAAACACCATATATTTT

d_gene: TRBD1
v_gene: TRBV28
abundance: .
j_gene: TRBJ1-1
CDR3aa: CASSFVRTGRMNTEAFF
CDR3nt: TGTGCCAGCAGTTTTGTGCGGACAGGGCGCATGAACACTGAAGCTTTCTTT

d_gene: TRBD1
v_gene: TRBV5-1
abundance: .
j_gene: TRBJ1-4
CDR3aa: CASRPGTGLNEKLFF
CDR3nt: TGCGCCAGCAGACCCGGGACAGGTTTAAATGAAAAACTGTTTTTT

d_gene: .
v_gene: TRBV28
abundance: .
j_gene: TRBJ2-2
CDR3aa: CASLPPGGLTGELFF
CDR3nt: TGTGCCAGCCTCCCACCTGGGGGCCTCACCGGGGAGCTGTTTTTT

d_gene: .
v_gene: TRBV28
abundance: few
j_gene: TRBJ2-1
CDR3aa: CASSLRENSYNEQFF
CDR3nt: TGTGCCAGCAGTTTAAGGGAGAATTCCTACAATGAGCAGTTCTTC

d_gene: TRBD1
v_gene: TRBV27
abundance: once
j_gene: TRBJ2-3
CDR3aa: CASSLPWTGGPKYTDTQYF
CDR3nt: TGTGCCAGCAGTTTACCTTGGACAGGGGGCCCCAAATACACAGATACGCAGTATTTT

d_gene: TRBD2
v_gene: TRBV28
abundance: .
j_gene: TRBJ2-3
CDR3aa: CASSSTSGISDTQYF
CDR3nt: TGTGCCAGCAGTTCGACTAGCGGGATATCGGATACGCAGTATTTT

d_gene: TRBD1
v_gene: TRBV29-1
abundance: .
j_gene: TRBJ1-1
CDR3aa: CSVPRDSQAFF
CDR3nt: TGCAGCGTCCCTCGGGACAGTCAAGCTTTCTTT

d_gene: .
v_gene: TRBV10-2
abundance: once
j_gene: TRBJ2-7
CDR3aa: CASRGPGGYEQYF
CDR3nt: TGCGCCAGCAGGGGACCAGGGGGGTACGAGCAGTACTTC

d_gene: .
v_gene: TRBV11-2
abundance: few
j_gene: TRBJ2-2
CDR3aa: CASSLVSIRGTGELFF
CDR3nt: TGTGCCAGCAGCTTAGTCTCCATCCGGGGGACCGGGGAGCTGTTTTTT

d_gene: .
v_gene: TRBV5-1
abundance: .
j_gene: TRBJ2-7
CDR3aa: CASSFVRGTYEQYF
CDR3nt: TGCGCCAGCAGCTTCGTCAGGGGTACCTACGAGCAGTACTTC

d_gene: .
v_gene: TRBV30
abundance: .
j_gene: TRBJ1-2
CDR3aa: CAWIPGTYYGYTF
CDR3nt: TGTGCCTGGATTCCGGGGACTTACTATGGCTACACCTTC

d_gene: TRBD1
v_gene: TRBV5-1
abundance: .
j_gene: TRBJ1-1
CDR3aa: CASRATGAGTEAFF
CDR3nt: TGCGCCAGCAGAGCAACAGGGGCGGGCACTGAAGCTTTCTTT

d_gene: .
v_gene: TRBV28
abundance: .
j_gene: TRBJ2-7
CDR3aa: CASSPPTSYYEQYF
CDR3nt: TGTGCCAGCAGTCCGCCCACTAGTTACTACGAGCAGTACTTC

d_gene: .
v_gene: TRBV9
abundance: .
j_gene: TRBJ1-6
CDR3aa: CASSVASRSPLHF
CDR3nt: TGTGCCAGCAGCGTAGCGAGTCGGTCACCCCTCCACTTT

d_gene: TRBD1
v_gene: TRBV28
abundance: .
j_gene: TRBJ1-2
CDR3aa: CASSLPDRVDGYTF
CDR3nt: TGTGCCAGCAGTTTGCCAGACAGGGTGGATGGCTACACCTTC